This T cell receptor (beta chain) emerged from a study of response to subunit inactivated influenza vaccine. V dropped 0 bases and J dropped 3 bases, with 9 bases sitting between them. This CDR3 region has 14 residues. Germline CDR1 is LGHNA and CDR2 is YSLEER. Study-level findings and limits: The authors put forward the suggestion that each seasonal influenza vaccination may bring in only a limited number of new T cells.

Remarks on this clonotype: The antigen is not known.

One entry per CDR3 protein results from TCRdb running MiXCR on the RT-PCR reads. The data hold around 650,000 distinct CDR3 sequences, with more than 15% observed a single time. The gene calls are TRBV4-3 and TRBJ2-7; the D is unclear. The sequence was obtained from a man aged 50-59 years who received an inactivated influenza vaccine. The input for sequencing was PBMCs from blood, taken 11 to 12 days after vaccination. The CDR3 bases are TGCGCCAGCAGCCAAGATCGAAGGGACTACGAGCAGTACTTC. Translated: CASSQDRRDYEQYF.